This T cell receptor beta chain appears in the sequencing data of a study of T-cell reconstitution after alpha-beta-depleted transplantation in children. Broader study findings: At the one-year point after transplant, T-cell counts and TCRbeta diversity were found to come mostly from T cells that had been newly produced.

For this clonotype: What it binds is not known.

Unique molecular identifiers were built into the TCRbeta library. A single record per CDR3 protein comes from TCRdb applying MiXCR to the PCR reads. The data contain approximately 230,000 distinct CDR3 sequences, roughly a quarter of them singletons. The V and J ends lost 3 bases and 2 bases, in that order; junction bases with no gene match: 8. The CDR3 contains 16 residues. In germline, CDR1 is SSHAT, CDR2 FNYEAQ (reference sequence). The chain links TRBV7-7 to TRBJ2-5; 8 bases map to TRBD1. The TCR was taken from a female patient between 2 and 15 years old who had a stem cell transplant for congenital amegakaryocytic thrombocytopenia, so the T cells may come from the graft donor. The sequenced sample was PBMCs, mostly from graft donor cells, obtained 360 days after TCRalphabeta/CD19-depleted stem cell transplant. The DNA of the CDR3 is TGTGCCAGCAGCTTTGGACAGGGATGGGGACAAGAGACCCAGTACTTC. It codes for CASSFGQGWGQETQYF.